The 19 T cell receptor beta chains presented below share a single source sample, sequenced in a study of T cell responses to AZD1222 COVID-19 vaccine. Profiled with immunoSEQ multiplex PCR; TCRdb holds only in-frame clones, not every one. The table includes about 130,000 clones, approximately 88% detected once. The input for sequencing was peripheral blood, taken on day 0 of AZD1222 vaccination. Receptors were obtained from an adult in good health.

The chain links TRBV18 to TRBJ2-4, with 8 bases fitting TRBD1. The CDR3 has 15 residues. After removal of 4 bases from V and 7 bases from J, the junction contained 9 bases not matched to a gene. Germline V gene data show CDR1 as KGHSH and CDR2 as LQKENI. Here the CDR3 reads CASSRLTGVVNIQYF. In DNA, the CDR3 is TGTGCCAGCTCACGATTGACAGGGGTGGTTAACATTCAGTACTTC.

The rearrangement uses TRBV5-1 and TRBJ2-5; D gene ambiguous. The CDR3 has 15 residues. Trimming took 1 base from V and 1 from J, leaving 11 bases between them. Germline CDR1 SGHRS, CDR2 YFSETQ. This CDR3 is CASSLLQEPQETQYF. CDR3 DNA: TGCGCCAGCAGCTTGCTGCAGGAGCCCCAAGAGACCCAGTACTTC. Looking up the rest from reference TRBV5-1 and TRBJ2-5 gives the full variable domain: KAGVTQTPRYLIKTRGQQVTLSCSPISGHRSVSWYQQTPGQGLQFLFEYFSETQRNKGNFPGRFSGRQFSNSRSEMNVSTLELGDSALYLCASSLLQEPQETQYFGPGTRLLVL.

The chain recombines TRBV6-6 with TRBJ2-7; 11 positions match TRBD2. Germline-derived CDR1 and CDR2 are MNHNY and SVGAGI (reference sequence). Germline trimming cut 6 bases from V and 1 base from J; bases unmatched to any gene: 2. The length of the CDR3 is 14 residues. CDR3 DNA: TGTGCCAGCAGAACTAGCGGGAGTTCCTACGAGCAGTACTTC. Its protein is CASRTSGSSYEQYF.

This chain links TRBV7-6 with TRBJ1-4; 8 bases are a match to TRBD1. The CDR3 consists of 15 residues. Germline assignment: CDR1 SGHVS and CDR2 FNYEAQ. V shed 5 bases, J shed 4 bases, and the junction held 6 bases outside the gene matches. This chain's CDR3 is CASSAGTGINEKLFF. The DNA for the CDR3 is TGTGCCAGCAGCGCTGGGACAGGAATTAATGAAAAACTGTTTTTT.

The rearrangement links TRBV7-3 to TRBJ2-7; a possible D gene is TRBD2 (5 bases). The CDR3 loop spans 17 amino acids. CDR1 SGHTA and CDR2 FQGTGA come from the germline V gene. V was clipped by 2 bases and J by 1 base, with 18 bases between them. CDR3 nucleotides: TGTGCCAGCAGCTTATATGGCGGGCCAGGACCGTCCTACGAGCAGTACTTC. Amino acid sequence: CASSLYGGPGPSYEQYF.

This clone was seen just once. The CDR3 sequence: CASSPSVDSYEQYF. Written as DNA, the CDR3 is TGTGCCAGCAGCCCCTCCGTGGATTCCTACGAGCAGTACTTC. The chain couples TRBV7-2 to TRBJ2-7; D unresolved. Trimming pared 5 bases from V and 1 base from J, leaving 12 bases between. CDR1 and CDR2 from the germline V gene are SGHTA and FQGNSA. The CDR3 spans 14 residues.

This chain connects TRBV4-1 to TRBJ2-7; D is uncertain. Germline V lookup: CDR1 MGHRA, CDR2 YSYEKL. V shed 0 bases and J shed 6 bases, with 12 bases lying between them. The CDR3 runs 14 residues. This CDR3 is CASSQDDLPGEQYF. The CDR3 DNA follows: TGCGCCAGCAGCCAAGACGACCTACCTGGCGAGCAGTACTTC.

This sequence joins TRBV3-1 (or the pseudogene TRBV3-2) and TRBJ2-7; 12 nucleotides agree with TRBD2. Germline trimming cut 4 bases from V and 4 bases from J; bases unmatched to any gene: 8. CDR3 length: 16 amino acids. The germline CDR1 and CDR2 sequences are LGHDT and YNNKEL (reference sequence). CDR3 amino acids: CASSRLAGGPRYEQYF. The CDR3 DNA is TGTGCCAGCAGCCGCCTAGCGGGAGGGCCTAGGTACGAGCAGTACTTC.

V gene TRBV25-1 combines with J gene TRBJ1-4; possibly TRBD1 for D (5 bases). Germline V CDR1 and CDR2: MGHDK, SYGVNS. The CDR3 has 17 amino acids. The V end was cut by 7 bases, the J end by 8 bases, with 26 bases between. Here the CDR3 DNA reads TGTGCCAGCACCCCTGGGGCCCATGGGTTCGGAAGCGAAAAACTGTTTTTT. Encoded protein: CASTPGAHGFGSEKLFF.

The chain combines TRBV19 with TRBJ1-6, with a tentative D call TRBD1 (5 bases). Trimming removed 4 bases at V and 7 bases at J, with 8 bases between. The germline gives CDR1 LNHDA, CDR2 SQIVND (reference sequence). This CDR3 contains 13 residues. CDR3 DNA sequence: TGTGCCAGTAGTAGGGGGGGGAATTCACCCCTCCACTTT. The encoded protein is CASSRGGNSPLHF. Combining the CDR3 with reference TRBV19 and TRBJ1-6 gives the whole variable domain DGGITQSPKYLFRKEGQNVTLSCEQNLNHDAMYWYRQDPGQGLRLIYYSQIVNDFQKGDIAEGYSVSREKKESFPLTVTSAQKNPTAFYLCASSRGGNSPLHFGNGTRLTVT.

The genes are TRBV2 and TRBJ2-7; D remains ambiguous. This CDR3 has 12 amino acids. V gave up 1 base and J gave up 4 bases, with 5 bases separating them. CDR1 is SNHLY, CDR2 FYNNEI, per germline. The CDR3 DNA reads TGTGCCAGCAGTGAAGTTAGGTACGAGCAGTACTTC. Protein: CASSEVRYEQYF.

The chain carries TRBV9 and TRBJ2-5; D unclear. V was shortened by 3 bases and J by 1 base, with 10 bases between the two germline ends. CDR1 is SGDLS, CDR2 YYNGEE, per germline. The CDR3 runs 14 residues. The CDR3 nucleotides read TGTGCCAGCAGCGCACGAGCTTTCCAAGAGACCCAGTACTTC. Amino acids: CASSARAFQETQYF.

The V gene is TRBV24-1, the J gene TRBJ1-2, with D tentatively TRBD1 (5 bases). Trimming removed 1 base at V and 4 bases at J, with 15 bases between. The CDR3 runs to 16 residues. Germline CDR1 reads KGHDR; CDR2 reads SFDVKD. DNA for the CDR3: TGTGCCACCAGTGATTTAATCGGGGCTCTGGGCTATGGCTACACCTTC. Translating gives CATSDLIGALGYGYTF.

This CDR3 reads CASSRTGIGFYEQYF. In DNA form, the CDR3 reads TGTGCCAGCAGTCGGACAGGGATCGGGTTCTACGAGCAGTACTTC. The chain couples TRBV6-5 to TRBJ2-7, with 8 bases lining up with TRBD1. Trimming took 5 bases from V and 3 from J; bases not matched to a gene: 9. The CDR3 sequence is 15 residues long. In germline, CDR1 is MNHEY, CDR2 SVGAGI.

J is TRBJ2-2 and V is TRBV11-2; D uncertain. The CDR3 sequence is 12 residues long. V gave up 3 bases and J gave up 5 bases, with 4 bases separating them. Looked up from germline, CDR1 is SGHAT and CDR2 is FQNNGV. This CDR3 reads CASSFWTGELFF. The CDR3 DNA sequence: TGTGCCAGCAGCTTTTGGACCGGGGAGCTGTTTTTT.

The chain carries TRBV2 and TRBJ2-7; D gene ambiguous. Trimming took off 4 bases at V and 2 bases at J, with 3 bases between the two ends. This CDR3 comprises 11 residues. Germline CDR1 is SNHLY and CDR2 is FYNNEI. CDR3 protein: CASSGPYEQYF. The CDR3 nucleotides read TGTGCCAGCAGTGGTCCCTACGAGCAGTACTTC.

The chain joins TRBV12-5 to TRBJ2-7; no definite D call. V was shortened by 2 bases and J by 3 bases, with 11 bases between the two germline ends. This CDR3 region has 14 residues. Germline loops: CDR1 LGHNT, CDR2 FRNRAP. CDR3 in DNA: TGTGCTAGTGGTTTGTTCCCCGGAAACTACGAGCAGTACTTC. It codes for CASGLFPGNYEQYF.

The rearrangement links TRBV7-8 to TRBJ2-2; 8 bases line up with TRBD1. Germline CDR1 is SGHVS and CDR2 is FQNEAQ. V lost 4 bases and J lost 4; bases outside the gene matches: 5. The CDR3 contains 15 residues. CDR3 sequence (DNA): TGTGCCAGCAGCTCCCAGGGGGCGAGCACCGGGGAGCTGTTTTTT. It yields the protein CASSSQGASTGELFF.

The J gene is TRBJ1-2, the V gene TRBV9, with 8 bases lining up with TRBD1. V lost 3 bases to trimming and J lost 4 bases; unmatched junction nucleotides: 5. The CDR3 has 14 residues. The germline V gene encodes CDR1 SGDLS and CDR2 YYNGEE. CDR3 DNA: TGTGCCAGCAGCGCCGGGACAGGTACCTATGGCTACACCTTC. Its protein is CASSAGTGTYGYTF.